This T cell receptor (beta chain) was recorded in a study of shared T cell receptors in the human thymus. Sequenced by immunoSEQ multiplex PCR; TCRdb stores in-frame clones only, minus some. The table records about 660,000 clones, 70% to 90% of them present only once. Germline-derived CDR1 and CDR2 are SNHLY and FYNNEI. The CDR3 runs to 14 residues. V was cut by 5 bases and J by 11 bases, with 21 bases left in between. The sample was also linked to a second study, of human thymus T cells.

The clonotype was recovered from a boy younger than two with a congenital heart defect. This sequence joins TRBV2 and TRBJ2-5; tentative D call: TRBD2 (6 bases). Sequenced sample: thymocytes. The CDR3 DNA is TGTGCCAGCAGTCATCCGGGACGGGGGAGTGTGCAGTACTTC. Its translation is CASSHPGRGSVQYF.